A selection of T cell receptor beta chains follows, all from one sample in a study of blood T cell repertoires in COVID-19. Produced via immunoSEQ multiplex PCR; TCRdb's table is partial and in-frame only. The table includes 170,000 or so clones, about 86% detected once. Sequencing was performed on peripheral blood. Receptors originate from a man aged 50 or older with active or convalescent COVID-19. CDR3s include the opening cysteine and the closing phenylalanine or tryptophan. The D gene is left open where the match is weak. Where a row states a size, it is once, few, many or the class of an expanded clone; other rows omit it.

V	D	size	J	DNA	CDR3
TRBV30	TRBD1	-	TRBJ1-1	TGTGCCTGGAGTGTAACGGGACAGGTGAACACTGAAGCTTTCTTT	CAWSVTGQVNTEAFF
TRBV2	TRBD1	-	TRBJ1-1	TGTGCCAGCAGTGAAGCCGGGACAGGGGGTCCCGGTACCCATTTCTTT	CASSEAGTGGPGTHFF
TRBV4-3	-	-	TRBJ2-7	TGCGCCAGCAGCCAGTCGGGGGGCCACTACGAGCAGTACTTC	CASSQSGGHYEQYF
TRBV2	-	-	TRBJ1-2	TGTGCCAGCAGTGAAAGACAATCCTATGGCTACACCTTC	CASSERQSYGYTF
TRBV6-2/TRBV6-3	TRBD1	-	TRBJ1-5	TGTGCCAGCAGTTACACCTTTTCGGTGAGGGGGCGACAGCCCCAGCATTTT	CASSYTFSVRGRQPQHF
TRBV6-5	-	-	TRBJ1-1	TGTGCCAGCTCTACCACCCAGGGGCTGACTGAAGCTTTCTTT	CASSTTQGLTEAFF
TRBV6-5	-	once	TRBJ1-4	TGTGCCAGCAGGCAGGGGATATCTAATGAAAAACTGTTTTTT	CASRQGISNEKLFF
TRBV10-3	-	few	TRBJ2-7	TGTGCCATCAGTGAGGGGGAGGAGGGGGAGCAGTACTTC	CAISEGEEGEQYF
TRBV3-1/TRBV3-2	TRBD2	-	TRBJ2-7	TGTGCCAGCAGCCAAACTAGCGGGGGCTCCTACGAGCAGTACTTC	CASSQTSGGSYEQYF
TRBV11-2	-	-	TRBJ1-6	TGTGCCAGCAGCTTAGGGGGGGGTGGGTCACCCCTCCACTTT	CASSLGGGGSPLHF
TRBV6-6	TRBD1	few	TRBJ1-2	TGTGCCAGCAGTGAGGACAGGGGAGGCTATGGCTACACCTTC	CASSEDRGGYGYTF
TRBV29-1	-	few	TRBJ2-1	TGCAGCGTTGAAGGGAAAGCGGCCTCGGCGTTCAATGAGCAGTTCTTC	CSVEGKAASAFNEQFF
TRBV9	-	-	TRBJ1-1	TGTGCCAGCAGCGTGGGCCCCTACTCAGACGGGGGGAACACTGAAGCTTTCTTT	CASSVGPYSDGGNTEAFF
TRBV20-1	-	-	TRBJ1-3	TGCAGTGCTAGTGGGCGCGGTGGAAACACCATATATTTT	CSASGRGGNTIYF
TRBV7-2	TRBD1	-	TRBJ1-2	TGTGCCAGCAGCTCGACGACCGGGACAGTTAACTATGGCTACACCTTC	CASSSTTGTVNYGYTF
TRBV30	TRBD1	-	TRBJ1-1	TGTGCCTGCAAAAAAACAGGGGTTTCGAAAGCTTTCTTT	CACKKTGVSKAFF
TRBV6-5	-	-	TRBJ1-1	TGTGCCACCAACAACAGGGTCCGCACTGAAGCTTTCTTT	CATNNRVRTEAFF
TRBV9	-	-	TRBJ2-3	TGTGCCAGCAGCGAGTCCCCCGGGATGATGACAGATACGCAGTATTTT	CASSESPGMMTDTQYF
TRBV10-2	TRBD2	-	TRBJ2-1	TGCGCCAGCAGTGAGTCGATCGTAGCGGGAGACGGCAATGAGCAGTTCTTC	CASSESIVAGDGNEQFF
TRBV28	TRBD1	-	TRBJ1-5	TGTGCCAGCAGTCGAGGGATAGGGGGCATGGAGCCCCAGCATTTT	CASSRGIGGMEPQHF
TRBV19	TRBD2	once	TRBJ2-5	TGTGCCAGTAGTCCAGGACTAGCACGGGAGACCCAGTACTTC	CASSPGLARETQYF
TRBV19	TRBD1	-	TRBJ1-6	TGTGCCAGTCGACAGGGCCGCGGCAATTCACCCCTCCACTTT	CASRQGRGNSPLHF
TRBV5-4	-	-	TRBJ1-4	TGTGCCAGCAGCCCCGGGAGTGCTAATGAAAAACTGTTTTTT	CASSPGSANEKLFF
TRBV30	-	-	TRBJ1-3	TGTGCCTGGAGTGTACTTGGGAGCTCTGGAAACACCATATATTTT	CAWSVLGSSGNTIYF
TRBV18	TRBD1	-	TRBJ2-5	TGTGCCAGCTCAACCAGGACAGGCGCAGAGACCCAGTACTTC	CASSTRTGAETQYF
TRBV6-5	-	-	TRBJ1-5	TGTGCCAGCAGTCCGACAGGCAATAGCAATCAGCCCCAGCATTTT	CASSPTGNSNQPQHF
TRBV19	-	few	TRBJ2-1	TGTGCCAGTAGTCCCCGGGTAGCTGGCTACAATGAGCAGTTCTTC	CASSPRVAGYNEQFF
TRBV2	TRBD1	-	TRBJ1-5	TGTGCCAGCAGTGTGGCCGGGACAGGGAGACAGCCCCAGCATTTT	CASSVAGTGRQPQHF
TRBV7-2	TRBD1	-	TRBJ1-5	TGTGCCAGCAGCTTAGGGATAGGGACAGAACAGCCCCAGCATTTT	CASSLGIGTEQPQHF
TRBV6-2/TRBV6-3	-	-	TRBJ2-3	TGTGCCAGCAGCCCCACCGGGACATCGGCAGATACGCAGTATTTT	CASSPTGTSADTQYF
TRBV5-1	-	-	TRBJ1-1	TGCGCCAGCAGCCAGATGAACACTGAAGCTTTCTTT	CASSQMNTEAFF
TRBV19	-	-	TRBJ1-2	TGTGCCAGTAGTTTCTGGGCCGGAAACTATGGCTACACCTTC	CASSFWAGNYGYTF
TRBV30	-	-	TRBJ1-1	TGTGCCTGGAGTCGGCTACGGGACACTGAAGCTTTCTTT	CAWSRLRDTEAFF
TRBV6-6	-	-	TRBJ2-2	TGTGCCAGCAGTTACTCAACCGGGGGTAACACCGGGGAGCTGTTTTTT	CASSYSTGGNTGELFF
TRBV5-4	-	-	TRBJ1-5	TGTGCCAGCAGCTTGGGCAGGTCCAATCAGCCCCAGCATTTT	CASSLGRSNQPQHF
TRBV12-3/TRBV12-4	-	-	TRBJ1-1	TGTGCCAGCAGCCCTCAGCGGGAAGCTTTCTTT	CASSPQREAFF
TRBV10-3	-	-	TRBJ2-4	TGTGCCATCAGTGAGGGCAGGGTCCAAAACATTCAGTACTTC	CAISEGRVQNIQYF
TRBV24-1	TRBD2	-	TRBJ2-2	TGTGCCACCAGTGACAGGACTAGCTTTAACACCGGGGAGCTGTTTTTT	CATSDRTSFNTGELFF
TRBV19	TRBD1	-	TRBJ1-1	TGTGCCAGTAGTACTACTCCCCAGGGGGCAGGTTTCTTT	CASSTTPQGAGFF
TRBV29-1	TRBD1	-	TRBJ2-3	TGCAGCGCCGGACAGGGAATCGGCACAGATACGCAGTATTTT	CSAGQGIGTDTQYF
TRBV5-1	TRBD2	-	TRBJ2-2	TGCGCCAGCAGCTTGGTCGGTGTCGGGGGGGCGAACACCGGGGAGCTGTTTTTT	CASSLVGVGGANTGELFF